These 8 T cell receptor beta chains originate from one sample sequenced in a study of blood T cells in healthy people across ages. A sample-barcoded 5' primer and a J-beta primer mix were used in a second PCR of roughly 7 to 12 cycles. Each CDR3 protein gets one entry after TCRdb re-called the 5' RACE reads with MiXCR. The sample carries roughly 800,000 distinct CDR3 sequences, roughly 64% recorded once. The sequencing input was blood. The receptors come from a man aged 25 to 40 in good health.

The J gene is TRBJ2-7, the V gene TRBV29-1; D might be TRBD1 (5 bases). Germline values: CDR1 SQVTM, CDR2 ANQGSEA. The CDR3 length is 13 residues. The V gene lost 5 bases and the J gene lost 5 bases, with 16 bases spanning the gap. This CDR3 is CSVRRVNGNEQYF. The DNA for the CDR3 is TGCAGCGTTCGCAGGGTGAATGGCAACGAGCAGTACTTC.

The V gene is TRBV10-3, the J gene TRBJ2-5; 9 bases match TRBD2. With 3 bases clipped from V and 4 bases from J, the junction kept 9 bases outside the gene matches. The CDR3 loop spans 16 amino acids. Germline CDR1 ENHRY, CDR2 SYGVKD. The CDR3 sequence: CAISEQKREERETQYF. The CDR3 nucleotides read TGTGCCATCAGTGAACAGAAGCGGGAGGAGCGAGAGACCCAGTACTTC.

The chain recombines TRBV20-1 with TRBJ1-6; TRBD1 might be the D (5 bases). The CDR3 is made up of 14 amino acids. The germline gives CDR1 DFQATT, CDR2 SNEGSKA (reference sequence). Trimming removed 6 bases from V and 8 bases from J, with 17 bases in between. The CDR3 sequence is CSAPGTLSDSPLHF. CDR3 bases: TGCAGTGCGCCCGGGACCCTGTCTGATTCACCCCTCCACTTT.

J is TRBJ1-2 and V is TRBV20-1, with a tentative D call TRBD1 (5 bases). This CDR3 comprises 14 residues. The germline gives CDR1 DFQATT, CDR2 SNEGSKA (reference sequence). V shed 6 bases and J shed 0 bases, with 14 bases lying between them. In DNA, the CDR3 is TGCAGTGCCGGGACCGTCGGGACTAACTATGGCTACACCTTC. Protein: CSAGTVGTNYGYTF.

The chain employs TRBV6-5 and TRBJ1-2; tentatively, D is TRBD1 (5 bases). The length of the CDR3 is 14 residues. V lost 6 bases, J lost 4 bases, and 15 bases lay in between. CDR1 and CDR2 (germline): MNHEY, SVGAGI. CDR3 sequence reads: CASRTGVGIYGYTF. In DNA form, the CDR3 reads TGTGCCAGCAGGACGGGGGTAGGGATCTATGGCTACACCTTC.

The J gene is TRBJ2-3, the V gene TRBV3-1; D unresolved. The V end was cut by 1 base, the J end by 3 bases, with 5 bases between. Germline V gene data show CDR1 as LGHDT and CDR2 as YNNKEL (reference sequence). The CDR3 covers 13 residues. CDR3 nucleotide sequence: TGTGCCAGCAGCCAAGGCGTTACAGATACGCAGTATTTT. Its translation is CASSQGVTDTQYF.

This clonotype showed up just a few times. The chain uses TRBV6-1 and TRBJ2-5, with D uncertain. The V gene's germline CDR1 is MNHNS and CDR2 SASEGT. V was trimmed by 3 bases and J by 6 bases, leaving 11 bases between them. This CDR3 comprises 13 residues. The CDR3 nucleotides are TGTGCCAGCAGTGATCTACCGGCGCAGACCCAGTACTTC. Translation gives CASSDLPAQTQYF.

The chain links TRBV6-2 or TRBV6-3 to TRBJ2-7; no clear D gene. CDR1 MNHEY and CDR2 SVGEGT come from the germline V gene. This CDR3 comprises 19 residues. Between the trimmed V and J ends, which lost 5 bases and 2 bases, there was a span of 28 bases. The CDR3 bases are TGTGCCAGCAGTCCAAGAAGCTCTAGTTTCGTCGGCAGCCCCTACGAGCAGTACTTC. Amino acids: CASSPRSSSFVGSPYEQYF.